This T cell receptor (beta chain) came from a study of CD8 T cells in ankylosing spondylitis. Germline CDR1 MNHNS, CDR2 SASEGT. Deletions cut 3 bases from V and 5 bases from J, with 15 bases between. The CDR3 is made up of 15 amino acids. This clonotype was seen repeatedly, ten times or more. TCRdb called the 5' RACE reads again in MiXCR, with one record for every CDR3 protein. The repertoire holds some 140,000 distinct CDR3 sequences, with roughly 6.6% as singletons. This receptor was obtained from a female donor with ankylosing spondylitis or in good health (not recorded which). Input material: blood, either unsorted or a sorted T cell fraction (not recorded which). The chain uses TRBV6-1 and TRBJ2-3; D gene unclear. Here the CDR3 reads CASSESHALRDTQYF. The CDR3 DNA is TGTGCCAGCAGTGAGTCACACGCTTTAAGAGATACGCAGTATTTT.